Each of the 6 T cell receptor beta chains below was sequenced from the same sample in a study of blood T cell repertoires in COVID-19. The assay was immunoSEQ multiplex PCR, and TCRdb's table has in-frame clones only and misses some. Of about 140,000 clones in the sample, approximately 80% were seen once. The source material was PBMCs or T cells enriched from blood (not recorded which). Every receptor here comes from a man aged 50 or older in a cohort exposed to, infected with or recovered from COVID-19 (not recorded which).

The V gene is TRBV28, the J gene TRBJ1-4; 10 bases are shared with TRBD1. Germline values: CDR1 MDHEN, CDR2 SYDVKM. V lost 6 bases and J lost 7; bases outside the gene matches: 5. This CDR3 has 14 residues. The CDR3 bases are TGTGCCAGCAGCCCGGGACAGGGGCTTGAAAAACTGTTTTTT. It is translated as CASSPGQGLEKLFF.

The chain is built from TRBV12-3 or TRBV12-4 and TRBJ1-1; TRBD1 matches 8 bases. This CDR3 region has 13 residues. J was trimmed by 7 bases and V by 7 bases; bases with no gene match: 8. CDR3 protein: CASTLTGEFEAFF. CDR3 bases: TGTGCCAGCACTTTGACAGGGGAGTTTGAAGCTTTCTTT.

V is TRBV24-1 and J is TRBJ2-1, with unresolved D. Trimming left V 5 bases short and J 2 bases short, with 9 bases between. The CDR3 has 14 residues. Germline assignment: CDR1 KGHDR and CDR2 SFDVKD. In DNA, the CDR3 is TGTGCCACCAGTGGAGGCCTCACCTACAATGAGCAGTTCTTC. It is translated as CATSGGLTYNEQFF.

The rearrangement uses TRBV5-1 and TRBJ1-1; D call uncertain. The CDR3 spans 15 residues. Germline-derived CDR1 and CDR2 are SGHRS and YFSETQ. V gave up 0 bases and J gave up 3 bases, with 12 bases separating them. CDR3 in amino acids: CASSLVGSEYTEAFF. CDR3 DNA sequence: TGCGCCAGCAGCTTGGTTGGGAGCGAGTACACTGAAGCTTTCTTT.

In this sample, this clone turned up a few times. The rearrangement uses TRBV13 and TRBJ2-3; possible D gene TRBD1, 6 bases. Germline values: CDR1 PRHDT, CDR2 FYEKMQ (reference sequence). The CDR3 covers 14 residues. Trimming stripped 5 bases from V and 4 bases from J, with 13 bases between. CDR3 loop: CASSIGQFPDTQYF. The CDR3 nucleotides are TGTGCCAGCAGCATCGGACAGTTTCCAGATACGCAGTATTTT.

V usage is TRBV12-1 and J usage is TRBJ2-2; the table names TRBD2, a call not compared with the DNA. TRBV12-1 is reported as a pseudogene. This CDR3 is 20 amino acids long. The CDR3 nucleotides read TGTGCCAGCAGCTCCCGGACTAGCGGGGGGGTTAGAAGAAACACCGGGGAGCTGTTTTTT. Its translation is CASSSRTSGGVRRNTGELFF.